This TCR beta chain was sequenced for a study of T cell repertoires in aging, cancer and after chemotherapy. Study results and limitations: Rebound thymic output was suggested by rising median generation probability during chemotherapy in each cancer cohort. In healthy donors, age-related TCR diversity loss mainly reflected lost richness.

The template was genomic DNA from peripheral blood, not RNA. TRB rearrangements spanning V, D and J were amplified using mixed TRB-A/B primers. MiXCR was run by TCRdb on the multiplex PCR reads, yielding one entry per CDR3 protein. The table includes more than 1,500 distinct CDR3 sequences, around 30% detected once. This clonotype was recorded a few times. The antigen is undetermined. Trimming removed 6 bases at V and 0 bases at J, with 15 bases between. The germline gives CDR1 MDHEN, CDR2 SYDVKM. The CDR3 has 16 residues. V is TRBV28 and J is TRBJ2-4; maybe TRBD1 (5 bases). Sequences were obtained from blood. This clonotype was sampled from a human donor with a solid tumor. The CDR3 DNA follows: TGTGCCAGCAGACCCACAGGCGTACTAGCCAAAAACATTCAGTACTTC. Translated, it gives CASRPTGVLAKNIQYF.